This T cell receptor (beta chain) comes out of a study of PD-L1 blockade in urothelial cancer (TCRdb year 2017). Study-wide context: All patients started therapy in about 2014 and received atezolizumab 1,200 mg intravenously every 3 weeks. About 90% of the 29 patients were identified as males with urothelial cancer of bladder origin, and a prior smoking history was reported by 18 of 29 patients. An ECOG performance status of 0 or 1 was recorded for the patients, and 0 to 3 prior chemotherapy regimens had been received by the patients. Blood samples were analyzed 3 weeks after the start of treatment (second dose) and 6 weeks after the start of treatment. Blood samples yielded a median of around 140,000 T cells and more than 75,000 unique TCRs, with median clonality 0.080. The study, an exploratory multi-omic analysis, examined somatic, immune and clinical correlates of response to PD-L1 blockade with atezolizumab in urothelial cancer. TCR sequencing covered pretreatment tumor samples and matched, serially collected peripheral blood taken before and after atezolizumab treatment. Durable clinical benefit meant progression-free survival longer than 6 months, and TCR features were also tested against progression-free and overall survival. In the same patients who had TCR sequencing, pretreatment tumors also underwent whole exome sequencing and RNA sequencing. Roughly 10 patients reached durable clinical benefit, while about 19 patients did not. Pretreatment blood TCR-seq was available for about 30 patients, at least one posttreatment blood collection was obtained for 25 or so patients, and tumor TCR-seq was available for 25 or so patients.

To estimate absolute template abundance from read counts, synthetic TCR analog templates were spiked into each PCR. TCRbeta CDR3 regions were amplified from genomic DNA with bias-controlled V and J gene primers using the immunoSEQ assay. Sequencing of rearranged TCRbeta segments was done at approximately 20X coverage. In the authors' own workflow: Sequencing errors were corrected by clustering and CDR3s were annotated against IMGT to assign V, D and J genes. Out-of-frame and stop-codon sequences were excluded, and only productive TCRbeta rearrangements were used in downstream analyses. To compute clonality, Shannon entropy was normalized by the log of the number of unique productive sequences and then subtracted from one. Clones differing between time points or between blood and tumor were identified using Fisher's exact test with Benjamini-Hochberg correction, with an adjusted p below 0.01 applied as the threshold. Here the immuneACCESS table is served through TCRdb, limited to in-frame sequences with V and J called. Missing clones are a known gap in these copies; in checked studies unresolved V genes cover under half, and the rest lacks a known reason. V and J calls and clone size come straight from that table; D and trimming were deduced from the DNA. The table for this sample lists tens of thousands of clones; 84% of them were counted only once. Jointly, the top ten make up roughly 2% of the sample.

The CDR3 spans 15 residues, from the cysteine through the phenylalanine. The CDR3 DNA has 45 bases and is translated from base 1. V is clipped by 5 bases and J by 2 bases, and the sequence between their germline boundaries is 16 bases long. Sequences MNHEY (CDR1) and SMNVEV (CDR2) are obtained from the germline V gene (reference sequence). The time point label corresponds to: pretreatment peripheral blood. A cohort of around 28 patients with locally advanced or metastatic urothelial carcinoma, treated at Memorial Sloan Kettering on a trial protocol, was included. Peripheral blood mononuclear cells were collected pretreatment and during treatment, with between 1 and 8 total time points per patient. The Qiagen DNeasy Blood extraction kit was used to purify genomic DNA from total PBMCs and tumor samples. PBMCs were collected pretreatment and during treatment and were isolated and stored as previously described.

The paper's findings and limits, for the study overall: At 3 weeks after the start of treatment, tumor-associated TCR clones in peripheral blood had expanded more in patients with durable benefit (n ≈ 24, p = 0.022). Improved progression-free and overall survival was associated with having pretreatment peripheral blood TCR clonality below the median. Small sample size (n ≈ 29) and many exploratory analyses mean the results are intended to be hypothesis-generating.

About this clone itself: No antigen is known for it. No base quality values were provided; no much bigger clone lies one nucleotide off.

The chain joins TRBV27 to TRBJ2-7; a tentative D match to TRBD2 spans 5 bases. Sequencing was performed on PBMCs, taken around atezolizumab (anti-PD-L1) treatment. This sequence was found in a man in his fifties or sixties with urothelial cancer. The CDR3 region has the sequence CASSPRTGSTYEQYF. The bases are TGTGCCAGCAGTCCCCGGACTGGATCGACCTACGAGCAGTACTTC.